Below are 14 T cell receptor beta chains sequenced from a single sample in a study of T-cell reconstitution after alpha-beta-depleted transplantation in children. Unique molecular identifiers were incorporated during preparation of the TCRbeta library. MiXCR, applied by TCRdb to the PCR reads, yields one record per CDR3 protein. The table lists hundreds of thousands of distinct CDR3 sequences, over 9.5% of them singletons, with roughly 2% in the top ten. Here the sequenced sample was PBMCs, taken before TCRalphabeta/CD19-depleted stem cell transplant. All receptors come from a child aged 2-15 years with inherited bone marrow failure, due to receive a stem cell transplant.

The J gene is TRBJ2-5, the V gene TRBV9, with 8 bases matching TRBD2. Trimming took 0 bases from V and 5 from J; bases not matched to a gene: 3. The CDR3 contains 14 residues. The germline V gene has CDR1 SGDLS and CDR2 YYNGEE. The CDR3 DNA follows: TGTGCCAGCAGCGTAGCCGGGAGGGTTGAGACCCAGTACTTC. Translating it yields CASSVAGRVETQYF.

This clonotype was observed at least ten times. As DNA, the CDR3 is TGTGCCAGCTCACCACGCAATTCACCCCTCCACTTT. This encodes CASSPRNSPLHF. This chain uses TRBV18 with TRBJ1-6; D is unclear. Germline CDR1 KGHSH, CDR2 LQKENI. With 1 base removed from V and 7 bases from J, the gap between germline ends came to 2 bases. The CDR3 totals 12 residues.

This clonotype was picked up a small number of times. The chain links TRBV6-5 to TRBJ2-7, with 8 bases aligning to TRBD1. V trimming: 2 bases; J trimming: 4 bases; junction bases outside the gene matches: 7. CDR1 is MNHEY, CDR2 SVGAGI, per germline. There are 15 residues in the CDR3. CDR3 amino acids: CASSYVQGAGYEQYF. The DNA for the CDR3 is TGTGCCAGCAGTTACGTGCAGGGGGCGGGTTACGAGCAGTACTTC.

This clonotype was seen many times. V usage is TRBV7-9 and J usage is TRBJ2-5; 7 bases fit TRBD2. V gave up 1 base and J gave up 3 bases; unmatched junction bases: 5. This CDR3 has 15 amino acids. Germline V gives CDR1 SEHNR, CDR2 FQNEAQ (reference sequence). CDR3 protein: CASSLVGLAEETQYF. In nucleotides, the CDR3 is TGTGCCAGCAGCTTAGTAGGTCTAGCGGAAGAGACCCAGTACTTC.

This clonotype has at least ten counts. A clone one base away is much larger, so this may be a read error. The chain has TRBV5-1 and TRBJ1-2, with D unresolved. With 0 bases removed from V and 3 bases from J, the gap between germline ends came to 6 bases. The CDR3 is 13 residues long. Germline CDR1 SGHRS, CDR2 YFSETQ. DNA for the CDR3: TGCGCCAGCAGCTTGGAGGGATACTATGGCTACACCTTC. It codes for CASSLEGYYGYTF.

The table lists this clonotype with a few counts. This sequence joins TRBV12-3 or TRBV12-4 and TRBJ1-5, with D tentatively TRBD1 (6 bases). Trimming cost V 5 bases and J 0 bases, with 14 bases left between them. This CDR3 has 16 amino acids. In DNA, the CDR3 is TGTGCCAGCAGTGCAGAGGGGGTACATAGCAATCAGCCCCAGCATTTT. Protein product: CASSAEGVHSNQPQHF.

This clonotype has a count of ten or more. The genes are TRBV19 and TRBJ2-1; 13 bases line up with TRBD2. The CDR3 consists of 18 residues. CDR1 is LNHDA, CDR2 SQIVND, per germline (reference sequence). V lost 5 bases to trimming and J lost 7 bases; unmatched junction nucleotides: 14. The CDR3 sequence: CASSLLWTSGRLGNEQFF. As DNA, the CDR3 is TGTGCCAGTAGTCTCCTGTGGACTAGCGGGAGACTGGGGAATGAGCAGTTCTTC.

The table lists this clonotype with many counts. V is TRBV19 and J is TRBJ2-7; D is possibly TRBD1 (6 bases). Trimming took 0 bases from V and 0 from J, leaving 12 bases between them. The CDR3 length is 16 residues. Germline CDR1 reads LNHDA; CDR2 reads SQIVND (reference sequence). The CDR3 DNA is TGTGCCAGTAGTATAGACCTAGACAGGCCCTCCTACGAGCAGTACTTC. The encoded protein is CASSIDLDRPSYEQYF.

This clonotype appeared many times. The chain recombines TRBV3-1 with TRBJ1-4; TRBD1 matches at 9 bases. This CDR3 spans 15 amino acids. Germline V gives CDR1 LGHDT, CDR2 YNNKEL (reference sequence). V dropped 4 bases and J dropped 8; count of bases not matched to a gene: 8. CDR3 residues: CASSRRDRADEKLFF. The CDR3, as DNA: TGTGCCAGCAGCCGCCGGGACAGGGCCGACGAAAAACTGTTTTTT. Full variable domain (remainder filled in from reference TRBV3-1 and TRBJ1-4): DTAVSQTPKYLVTQMGNDKSIKCEQNLGHDTMYWYKQDSKKFLKIMFSYNNKELIINETVPNRFSPKSPDKAHLNLHINSLELGDSAVYFCASSRRDRADEKLFFGSGTQLSVL.

This clonotype was seen at least ten times. The rearrangement uses TRBV29-1 and TRBJ2-1, with TRBD2 matching over 13 bases. This CDR3 region has 14 residues. J was trimmed by 8 bases and V by 6 bases; bases with no gene match: 7. Looked up from germline, CDR1 is SQVTM and CDR2 is ANQGSEA. CDR3 protein: CSVPGLAGIHEQFF. DNA for the CDR3: TGCAGCGTGCCGGGACTAGCGGGAATTCATGAGCAGTTCTTC.

This clonotype was observed many times. The J gene is TRBJ2-7, the V gene TRBV6-2 or TRBV6-3, with 7 bases fitting TRBD1. Germline V gene lookup returns CDR1 MNHEY and CDR2 SVGEGT. The junction had 8 bases not matched to a gene; V was cut back by 6 bases and J by 0 bases. The CDR3 loop spans 15 amino acids. In nucleotides, the CDR3 is TGTGCCAGCAGCTACAGGGGTACCCTCTCCTACGAGCAGTACTTC. Protein product: CASSYRGTLSYEQYF.

At least ten counts were recorded for this clonotype. This rearrangement joins TRBV12-3 or TRBV12-4 to TRBJ2-2; 10 bases agree with TRBD2. V trimming: 6 bases; J trimming: 4 bases; junction bases outside the gene matches: 5. This CDR3 contains 15 residues. The CDR3 here is CASRISGRSTGELFF. The CDR3 region has the DNA TGTGCCAGCAGGATTAGCGGGAGGAGCACCGGGGAGCTGTTTTTT.

This clonotype was seen at least ten times. The rearrangement uses TRBV11-2 and TRBJ1-3; D remains unclear. This CDR3 spans 14 amino acids. Germline CDR1 and CDR2: SGHAT and FQNNGV. Trimming cost V 8 bases and J 4 bases, with 15 bases left between them. CDR3 bases: TGTGCCAGCGGAGATAATTCGGGGGGAAACACCATATATTTT. Residues: CASGDNSGGNTIYF.

This clonotype was picked up many times. This rearrangement joins TRBV5-1 to TRBJ1-2, with a possible D match to TRBD1 (5 bases). This CDR3 is 13 amino acids long. V gave up 2 bases and J gave up 3 bases, with 8 bases separating them. Looked up from germline, CDR1 is SGHRS and CDR2 is YFSETQ. The CDR3 region is CASSFSRDYGYTF. In DNA form, the CDR3 reads TGCGCCAGCAGCTTCAGCAGGGACTATGGCTACACCTTC.